Listed below are T cell receptor beta chains from one sample, sequenced in a study of cytomegalovirus exposure and HLA in healthy donors. TCRdb keeps only in-frame clones here, not all; method: immunoSEQ multiplex PCR. The sample yields about 96,000 clones, approximately 75% seen once. Sequencing input: PBMCs. These receptors were collected from a woman in her 70s in good health and CMV-seropositive. The CDR3 runs from the conserved cysteine through the conserved F or W. A D gene is named only where the DNA matches it firmly. The size entry is marked missing in some rows and otherwise reads once, few, many or a size class.

V gene,D gene,J gene,clone size,CDR3 protein,CDR3 DNA
TRBV5-1,TRBD2,TRBJ2-3,-,CASSLALAGGADTQYF,TGCGCCAGCAGCTTGGCCTTGGCGGGGGGGGCAGATACGCAGTATTTT
TRBV7-2,TRBD1,TRBJ2-5,-,CASSLGQVGGQTQYF,TGTGCCAGCAGCCTAGGACAGGTCGGAGGACAGACCCAGTACTTC
TRBV10-1,-,TRBJ2-7,-,CASSEGQAPYEQYF,TGCGCCAGCAGTGAGGGCCAGGCCCCCTACGAGCAGTACTTC
TRBV6-6,-,TRBJ1-3,-,CASSTQGPGNTIYF,TGTGCCAGCAGTACACAGGGACCTGGAAACACCATATATTTT
TRBV7-3,-,TRBJ2-5,-,CASSLGPLGGTQYF,TGTGCCAGCAGCTTAGGCCCTCTAGGGGGAACCCAGTACTTC
TRBV19,-,TRBJ2-1,-,CASSKGGSSYNEQFF,TGTGCCAGTAGTAAAGGGGGAAGTTCCTACAATGAGCAGTTCTTC
TRBV4-1,-,TRBJ1-2,-,CASSQAPDSNYGYTF,TGCGCCAGCAGCCAAGCTCCTGACTCTAACTATGGCTACACCTTC
TRBV19,TRBD1,TRBJ2-7,-,CASSPRQGSYEQYF,TGTGCCAGTAGTCCGCGACAGGGATCCTACGAGCAGTACTTC
TRBV2,-,TRBJ2-1,-,CASSEALLAGRYNEQFF,TGTGCCAGCAGTGAAGCGCTTCTCGCGGGAAGATACAATGAGCAGTTCTTC
TRBV7-8,-,TRBJ2-7,few,CASSSSGRAYEQYF,TGTGCCAGCAGCTCCAGTGGGCGGGCCTACGAGCAGTACTTC
TRBV27,TRBD2,TRBJ2-3,-,CASRTSGWTDTQYF,TGTGCCAGCAGGACTAGCGGGTGGACAGATACGCAGTATTTT
TRBV9,TRBD1,TRBJ2-2,-,CASSVDTLRGRAGELFF,TGTGCCAGCAGCGTGGACACATTGAGGGGGCGGGCCGGGGAGCTGTTTTTT
TRBV27,-,TRBJ2-6,once,CASSPLRDPGANVLTF,TGTGCCAGCAGTCCCCTGCGGGACCCTGGGGCCAACGTCCTGACTTTC
TRBV5-1,TRBD2,TRBJ2-3,-,CASSFGTSHQDTQYF,TGCGCCAGCAGCTTCGGGACTAGCCACCAAGATACGCAGTATTTT
TRBV7-9,-,TRBJ1-2,-,CASSLGGRTDYGYTF,TGTGCCAGCAGCTTAGGGGGGCGGACAGACTATGGCTACACCTTC
TRBV30,-,TRBJ1-6,-,CAWKSGNSYNSPLHF,TGTGCCTGGAAGTCAGGAAACTCCTATAATTCACCCCTCCACTTT
TRBV30,TRBD2,TRBJ2-3,-,CQGRIAGTDTQYF,TGTCAGGGTCGAATAGCGGGGACCGATACGCAGTATTTT
TRBV21-1,-,TRBJ2-7,-,CASSKKGAREQYF,TGTGCCAGCAGCAAAAAGGGGGCGCGGGAGCAGTACTTC
TRBV5-1,TRBD2,TRBJ2-5,once,CASCPQISGSQETQYF,TGCGCCAGCTGCCCTCAGATTAGCGGGTCTCAAGAGACCCAGTACTTC
TRBV18,-,TRBJ1-6,-,CASFDQGRGSPLHF,TGTGCCAGCTTTGACCAGGGGAGAGGGTCACCCCTCCACTTT
TRBV6-5,TRBD1,TRBJ2-6,-,CASSSLRQGWANVLTF,TGTGCCAGCAGTTCCCTCAGACAGGGTTGGGCCAACGTCCTGACTTTC
TRBV19,TRBD1,TRBJ2-5,once,CASSLTGRSTFFQETQYF,TGTGCCAGTAGTCTGACAGGGCGGTCCACTTTCTTCCAAGAGACCCAGTACTTC
TRBV4-2,-,TRBJ1-2,once,CASSQDGTTTFYGYTF,TGTGCCAGCAGCCAAGATGGTACCACTACCTTCTATGGCTACACCTTC
TRBV2,TRBD1,TRBJ1-1,few,CASSLQGADTEAFF,TGTGCCAGCAGCTTACAGGGGGCTGACACTGAAGCTTTCTTT
TRBV6-5,-,TRBJ1-1,-,CASRGAANTEAFF,TGTGCCAGCAGGGGGGCAGCGAACACTGAAGCTTTCTTT
TRBV7-8,TRBD2,TRBJ2-7,once,CASSLVASGSPEQYF,TGTGCCAGCAGCTTAGTGGCTAGCGGGAGCCCCGAGCAGTACTTC
TRBV7-8,TRBD2,TRBJ2-1,-,CASSLVAGGSWQARYNEQFF,TGTGCCAGCAGCTTAGTTGCGGGGGGGTCGTGGCAGGCGAGATACAATGAGCAGTTCTTC
TRBV6-1,-,TRBJ2-7,-,CASSPSGYEQYF,TGTGCCAGCAGCCCTTCCGGCTACGAGCAGTACTTC
TRBV4-1,TRBD2,TRBJ2-3,-,CASSQGAGGSTDTQYF,TGCGCCAGCAGCCAAGGGGCGGGGGGAAGCACAGATACGCAGTATTTT
TRBV9,TRBD2,TRBJ2-7,-,CASSVEGSSGYGEQYF,TGTGCCAGCAGCGTAGAGGGGTCTAGCGGGTACGGCGAGCAGTACTTC
TRBV4-1,TRBD2,TRBJ2-7,once,CASSPIRGGAYEQYF,TGCGCCAGCAGCCCGATCCGCGGGGGGGCCTACGAGCAGTACTTC
TRBV7-2,TRBD1,TRBJ1-2,-,CASSLAGGRGDGYTF,TGTGCCAGCAGCTTAGCGGGCGGCAGGGGGGATGGCTACACCTTC
TRBV5-1,TRBD1,TRBJ1-6,-,CASSTVGQGGNSPLHF,TGCGCCAGCAGCACGGTGGGACAGGGCGGAAATTCACCCCTCCACTTT
TRBV6-5,-,TRBJ2-2,-,CASSYSASAGELFF,TGTGCCAGCAGTTACTCTGCTAGCGCCGGGGAGCTGTTTTTT
TRBV15,-,TRBJ2-1,-,CATSRPRGIFNEQFF,TGTGCCACCAGCAGACCCCGGGGAATATTCAATGAGCAGTTCTTC
TRBV18,-,TRBJ2-7,-,CASSIGQSNSYEQYF,TGTGCCAGCTCAATTGGACAATCGAACTCCTACGAGCAGTACTTC
TRBV21-1,-,TRBJ1-4,-,CASSKDKAGQPSSEKLFF,TGTGCCAGCAGCAAAGATAAGGCAGGGCAGCCCTCAAGCGAAAAACTGTTTTTT
TRBV7-2,-,TRBJ2-6,-,CASSSRTGPGANVLTF,TGTGCCAGCAGCTCGAGAACAGGGCCTGGGGCCAACGTCCTGACTTTC
TRBV6-5,TRBD1,TRBJ2-5,-,CASMRTGEETQYF,TGTGCCAGCATGAGGACAGGCGAAGAGACCCAGTACTTC
TRBV5-5,TRBD1,TRBJ1-1,-,CASSVGQGLNTEAFF,TGTGCCAGCAGCGTGGGACAGGGACTTAACACTGAAGCTTTCTTT
TRBV27,TRBD1,TRBJ2-7,once,CASQRTGSSYEQYF,TGTGCCAGCCAAAGGACAGGGAGCTCCTACGAGCAGTACTTC